The subject of this entry is one T cell receptor beta chain. Antigen: not known. From germline, CDR1 is SGHRS and CDR2 YFSETQ. CDR3 length equals 14 residues. Losses at the gene ends were 1 base for V and 5 bases for J; bases not matched to a gene: 4. This specimen belongs to a study of cytomegalovirus exposure and HLA in healthy donors. Amplification used 60 Vbeta primers and 13 Jbeta primers. TCRdb's table, derived via immunoSEQ multiplex PCR, lists solely in-frame clones and lacks some. The table lists around 100,000 clones, about 83% of them singletons. Whereas donors were nominally healthy upon sampling, unrecorded immune exposures were probable. Study outcomes and limitations: Later on, an analysis tied 15,000 to 20,000 TCR beta sequences to HLA alleles at 0.05 false discovery rate. Cytomegalovirus-associated status was assigned to 164 TCR beta chains.

This clonotype originated in a female donor in good health and CMV-seropositive. The chain links TRBV5-1 to TRBJ1-1, with TRBD1 matching 8 bases. The sequencing input was PBMCs. The CDR3 here is CASSLKQGGTEAFF. CDR3 DNA sequence: TGCGCCAGCAGCTTGAAACAGGGGGGGACTGAAGCTTTCTTT. The variable domain in full, with the rest retrieved from reference TRBV5-1 and TRBJ1-1, is KAGVTQTPRYLIKTRGQQVTLSCSPISGHRSVSWYQQTPGQGLQFLFEYFSETQRNKGNFPGRFSGRQFSNSRSEMNVSTLELGDSALYLCASSLKQGGTEAFFGQGTRLTVV.